The clone carrying this T cell receptor (beta chain) was counted a single time. The antigen remains undetermined. The junction departs from the called germline gene at one end, perhaps through a read error. The data belong to a study of OX40 agonist ivuxolimab in advanced cancers. About the research overall: Intravenous ivuxolimab was administered to patients every 2 weeks at 0.01 to 10 mg/kg. General observations from the study: Researchers report that CD8+ T cells had, on average, more expanded clones than CD4+. CD4+ and CD8+ blood T cells expanded clonally by week 6 at 0.1 to 3.0 mg/kg.

TCRdb's copy holds only in-frame clones and misses some; the assay was immunoSEQ multiplex PCR. The sample yields tens of thousands of clones, about 83% seen once. This specimen consisted of CD4+ or CD8+ T cells sorted from blood, obtained in a trial of the OX40 agonist ivuxolimab. This clonotype originated in an adult with an advanced solid tumor such as melanoma, head and neck, liver or kidney cancer.

CDR3 bases: TGTGCCAGCAGCTTCAGGACAGGGGGGCCAATCTTC. Residues: CASSFRTGGPIF. The V call is TRBV7-2, the J call TRBJ1-2, with 10 nucleotides matching TRBD1. Per the germline V gene, CDR1 is SGHTA and CDR2 is FQGNSA. This CDR3 spans 12 amino acids.